This entry lists 23 T cell receptor beta chains sequenced from one sample in a study of blood T cells in healthy people across ages. Together with a sample-barcoded 5' primer, a J-beta primer mix was included in a second PCR lasting about 7 to 12 cycles. TCRdb called the 5' RACE reads again in MiXCR, with one record for every CDR3 protein. Of 910,000 or so distinct CDR3 sequences in the sample, around 54% are singletons; the top ten hold about 21%. Sequencing input: blood. These receptors were obtained from a woman aged 60-75 years in good health.

This clonotype has more than one count but fewer than ten. This chain connects TRBV29-1 to TRBJ2-1; 7 bases align to TRBD2. Per germline, CDR1 SQVTM and CDR2 ANQGSEA. V gave up 7 bases and J gave up 5 bases; unmatched junction bases: 8. The CDR3 spans 13 residues. Here the CDR3 DNA reads TGCAGCGCGGGGAGCGCGGGGGACAATGAGCAGTTCTTC. Its protein product is CSAGSAGDNEQFF.

The chain employs TRBV20-1 and TRBJ2-7, with 9 bases lining up with TRBD2. With the DNA end fitting TRBJ2-5 better, the J assignment may be wrong. The CDR3 totals 18 residues. Per germline, CDR1 DFQATT and CDR2 SNEGSKA (reference sequence). In DNA form, the CDR3 reads TGCAGTGCTAGAGATCGGGTGGGGCTAGCGGGACTTTCGGAGACCCAGTACTTC. This gives the protein CSARDRVGLAGLSETQYF.

The chain joins TRBV4-2 to TRBJ2-2; weak D call: TRBD2 (6 bases). V was pared by 0 bases and J by 11 bases, with 28 bases between. CDR1 and CDR2 from the germline V gene are LGHNA and YNFKEQ. This CDR3 contains 19 residues. This CDR3 reads CASSQDAAGIALPFGELFF. The CDR3 DNA is TGTGCCAGCAGCCAAGACGCGGCGGGGATAGCGCTCCCCTTTGGTGAGCTGTTTTTT.

The gene calls are TRBV7-8 and TRBJ2-1; a possible D gene is TRBD2 (5 bases). Germline CDR1 is SGHVS and CDR2 is FQNEAQ. This CDR3 has 15 amino acids. Between the trimmed V and J ends, which lost 5 bases and 5 bases, there was a span of 16 bases. CDR3 DNA sequence: TGTGCCAGCAGCCGCTTTGGGAGTACAAACAATGAGCAGTTCTTC. Protein: CASSRFGSTNNEQFF.

The rearrangement links TRBV18 to TRBJ1-5, with D possibly TRBD1 on 5 matching bases. Germline V gives CDR1 KGHSH, CDR2 LQKENI. The V and J ends lost 3 bases and 6 bases respectively, with 12 bases between them. CDR3 length: 14 amino acids. CDR3 amino acids: CASSPRQGIQPQHF. Here the CDR3 DNA reads TGTGCCAGCTCACCCAGGCAGGGAATTCAGCCCCAGCATTTT.

This rearrangement joins TRBV29-1 to TRBJ2-7; no clear D. V lost 6 bases to trimming and J lost 2 bases, with 14 bases between them. Germline V gene sequence: CDR1 SQVTM, CDR2 ANQGSEA. This CDR3 is 13 amino acids long. The CDR3 DNA reads as TGCAGCGTGCGAAGGAGCGCCGCCTACGAGCAGTACTTC. This encodes CSVRRSAAYEQYF.

This rearrangement joins TRBV9 to TRBJ1-2; tentatively, D is TRBD1 (6 bases). This CDR3 comprises 15 residues. The germline V and J ends were trimmed by 3 bases and 7 bases, with 19 bases remaining between them. Per the germline V gene, CDR1 is SGDLS and CDR2 is YYNGEE. The CDR3, as DNA: TGTGCCAGCAGCGCTTTGGACAGCTCTGGAAGTGGCTACACCTTC. Residues: CASSALDSSGSGYTF. Complete variable domain (other parts from reference TRBV9 and TRBJ1-2): DSGVTQTPKHLITATGQRVTLRCSPRSGDLSVYWYQQSLDQGLQFLIQYYNGEERAKGNILERFSAQQFPDLHSELNLSSLELGDSALYFCASSALDSSGSGYTFGSGTRLTVV.

The chain combines TRBV7-2 with TRBJ2-4, with 10 bases aligning to TRBD1. The junction had 16 bases not matched to a gene; V was cut back by 5 bases and J by 15 bases. Germline V gene lookup returns CDR1 SGHTA and CDR2 FQGNSA. The CDR3 spans 15 residues. Here the CDR3 reads CASSPTSGQGNERYF. The CDR3 nucleotides read TGTGCCAGCAGCCCCACATCGGGACAGGGGAATGAGCGGTACTTC.

This rearrangement joins TRBV7-2 to TRBJ2-3; D may correspond to TRBD1 or TRBD2 (5 bases each). The CDR3 is made up of 15 amino acids. With 3 bases removed from V and 2 bases from J, the gap between germline ends came to 12 bases. Germline loops: CDR1 SGHTA, CDR2 FQGNSA. DNA of the CDR3: TGTGCCAGCAGCTTTGGGGGAGCTTACACAGATACGCAGTATTTT. It translates to CASSFGGAYTDTQYF.

The CDR3 DNA follows: TGTGCCAGCAGCGCGGGCCTCAAAGGCTCTGGGGCCAACGTCCTGACTTTC. It encodes CASSAGLKGSGANVLTF. The rearrangement joins TRBV6-2 or TRBV6-3 to TRBJ2-6; D is perhaps TRBD2 (5 bases). Trimming cost V 6 bases and J 0 bases, with 15 bases left between them. CDR1 and CDR2 from the germline V gene are MNHEY and SVGEGT. CDR3 length: 17 amino acids.

The V and J genes are TRBV28 and TRBJ2-3; D gene uncertain. This CDR3 has 15 amino acids. Germline CDR1 and CDR2: MDHEN and SYDVKM. Trimming removed 2 bases from V and 4 bases from J, with 13 bases in between. CDR3 coding DNA: TGTGCCAGCAGTTTACGGCTGTTGGCGGCAGATACGCAGTATTTT. Translated, it gives CASSLRLLAADTQYF. Combining the CDR3 with reference TRBV28 and TRBJ2-3 gives the whole variable domain DVKVTQSSRYLVKRTGEKVFLECVQDMDHENMFWYRQDPGLGLRLIYFSYDVKMKEKGDIPEGYSVSREKKERFSLILESASTNQTSMYLCASSLRLLAADTQYFGPGTRLTVL.

The chain couples TRBV7-2 to TRBJ2-7; D remains unclear. The CDR3 sequence is 15 residues long. V was cut by 4 bases and J by 4 bases, with 17 bases left in between. Germline V lookup: CDR1 SGHTA, CDR2 FQGNSA. The CDR3, as DNA: TGTGCCAGCAGCTCGGAGACTGGAACCAATTACGAGCAGTACTTC. Amino acids: CASSSETGTNYEQYF.

The chain recombines TRBV18 with TRBJ2-1; either TRBD1 or TRBD2 may supply D (5 bases each). Trimming stripped 5 bases from V and 4 bases from J, with 18 bases between. The CDR3 is 16 residues long. Germline V CDR1 and CDR2: KGHSH, LQKENI. This CDR3 reads CASSTRVTRQYNEQFF. The CDR3 nucleotides are TGTGCCAGCTCAACAAGAGTTACTAGACAGTACAATGAGCAGTTCTTC.

The chain is built from TRBV6-5 and TRBJ1-4; 7 positions agree with TRBD1. The V gene's germline CDR1 is MNHEY and CDR2 SVGAGI. The CDR3 runs 14 residues. J lost 7 bases, V lost 5 bases, and 7 bases had no gene match. The CDR3, as DNA: TGTGCCAGCAGTAGACAGGGCTACCTTGAAAAACTGTTTTTT. Protein sequence: CASSRQGYLEKLFF.

The CDR3 sequence: CASSEARTGNYGYTF. The CDR3 DNA is TGTGCCAGCAGTGAAGCGAGGACAGGGAACTATGGCTACACCTTC. V gene TRBV2 combines with J gene TRBJ1-2, with 8 bases lining up with TRBD1. Germline V lookup: CDR1 SNHLY, CDR2 FYNNEI. Trimming at V came to 0 bases and at J to 2 bases, leaving 2 bases not matched to a gene. CDR3 length: 15 residues.

This chain uses TRBV3-1 with TRBJ2-4, with 12 bases identical to TRBD2. Judging by the DNA end, TRBJ2-7 fits better; the J call may be wrong. Per the germline V gene, CDR1 is LGHDT and CDR2 is YNNKEL (reference sequence). This CDR3 region has 18 residues. The CDR3 DNA reads as TGTGCCAGCAGCCCACCCTTACCGTCTAGCGGGAGGGTGAACGAGCAGTACTTC. This gives the protein CASSPPLPSSGRVNEQYF.

The chain has TRBV3-1 and TRBJ2-1; the D is unclear. Trimming shortened V by 1 base and J by 0 bases, and 7 bases separated the two germline ends. The CDR3 loop spans 15 amino acids. Per the germline V gene, CDR1 is LGHDT and CDR2 is YNNKEL (reference sequence). This chain's CDR3 is CASSQAAGSYNEQFF. The CDR3 region has the DNA TGTGCCAGCAGCCAAGCGGCAGGCTCCTACAATGAGCAGTTCTTC.

The chain links TRBV29-1 to TRBJ1-4; D not certain. The V gene lost 6 bases and the J gene lost 2 bases, with 16 bases spanning the gap. This CDR3 has 15 residues. Germline V lookup: CDR1 SQVTM, CDR2 ANQGSEA. The CDR3 nucleotides read TGCAGCGTCGAGGGTGGAGGCGGGACTAATGAAAAACTGTTTTTT. Translated, it gives CSVEGGGGTNEKLFF. Using reference TRBV29-1 and TRBJ1-4 for the parts outside the CDR3, the full variable domain is SAVISQKPSRDICQRGTSLTIQCQVDSQVTMMFWYRQQPGQSLTLIATANQGSEATYESGFVIDKFPISRPNLTFSTLTVSNMSPEDSSIYLCSVEGGGGTNEKLFFGSGTQLSVL.

The chain carries TRBV4-2 and TRBJ2-4, with D unresolved. The J call could be wrong; TRBJ2-7 is a better fit for the DNA end. The CDR3 sequence is 16 residues long. Per the germline V gene, CDR1 is LGHNA and CDR2 is YNFKEQ. The CDR3 bases are TGTGCCAGCAGCCAAGAAGCTGCGATTCCCTATTACGAGCAGTACTTC. Protein product: CASSQEAAIPYYEQYF.

This clonotype was seen only a few times. J is TRBJ2-1 and V is TRBV27; 8 positions agree with TRBD1. The V segment lost 6 bases and the J segment 14 bases; nucleotides outside the gene matches: 9. This CDR3 is 12 amino acids long. CDR1 and CDR2 from the germline V gene are MNHEY and SMNVEV (reference sequence). The CDR3 nucleotides are TGTGCCAGCAGATCCGACAGGGGAAGGGAGTTCTTC. This gives the protein CASRSDRGREFF.

J is TRBJ2-7 and V is TRBV3-1; D unclear. V was cut by 5 bases and J by 7 bases, with 12 bases left in between. This CDR3 region has 12 residues. Germline V gives CDR1 LGHDT, CDR2 YNNKEL (reference sequence). CDR3 in amino acids: CASSAPSFEQYF. CDR3 in DNA: TGTGCCAGCAGCGCACCTTCTTTTGAGCAGTACTTC.

The V and J genes are TRBV12-3 or TRBV12-4 and TRBJ2-7, with no clear D. The CDR3 contains 18 residues. V was cut by 6 bases and J by 2 bases, with 26 bases left in between. The CDR3 reads CASRPRSGRAISPYEQYF. In DNA, the CDR3 is TGTGCCAGCAGGCCCCGGTCCGGCCGGGCCATAAGCCCCTACGAGCAGTACTTC.

The chain couples TRBV7-9 to TRBJ2-3, with 9 bases fitting TRBD2. This CDR3 has 16 residues. The germline V gene has CDR1 SEHNR and CDR2 FQNEAQ (reference sequence). V shed 8 bases and J 3 bases; nucleotides not matched to a gene: 12. CDR3 protein: CASRWKAGGLTDTQYF. In nucleotides, the CDR3 is TGTGCCAGCCGCTGGAAGGCGGGAGGGTTGACAGATACGCAGTATTTT.